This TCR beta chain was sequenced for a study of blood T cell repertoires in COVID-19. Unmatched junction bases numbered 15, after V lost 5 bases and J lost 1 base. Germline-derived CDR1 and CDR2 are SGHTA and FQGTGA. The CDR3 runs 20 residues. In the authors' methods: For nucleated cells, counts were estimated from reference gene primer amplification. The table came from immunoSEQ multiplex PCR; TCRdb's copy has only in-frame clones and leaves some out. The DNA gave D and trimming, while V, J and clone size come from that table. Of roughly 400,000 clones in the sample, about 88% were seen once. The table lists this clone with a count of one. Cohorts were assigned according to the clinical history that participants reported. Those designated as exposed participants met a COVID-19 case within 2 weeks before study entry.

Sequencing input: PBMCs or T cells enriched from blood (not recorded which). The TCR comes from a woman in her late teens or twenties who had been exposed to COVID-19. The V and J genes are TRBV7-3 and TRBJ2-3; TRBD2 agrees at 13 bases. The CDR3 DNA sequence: TGTGCCAGCAGCATGACTAGCGGGGGGCCTCTAGGTCGAGGCACAGATACGCAGTATTTT. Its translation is CASSMTSGGPLGRGTDTQYF.